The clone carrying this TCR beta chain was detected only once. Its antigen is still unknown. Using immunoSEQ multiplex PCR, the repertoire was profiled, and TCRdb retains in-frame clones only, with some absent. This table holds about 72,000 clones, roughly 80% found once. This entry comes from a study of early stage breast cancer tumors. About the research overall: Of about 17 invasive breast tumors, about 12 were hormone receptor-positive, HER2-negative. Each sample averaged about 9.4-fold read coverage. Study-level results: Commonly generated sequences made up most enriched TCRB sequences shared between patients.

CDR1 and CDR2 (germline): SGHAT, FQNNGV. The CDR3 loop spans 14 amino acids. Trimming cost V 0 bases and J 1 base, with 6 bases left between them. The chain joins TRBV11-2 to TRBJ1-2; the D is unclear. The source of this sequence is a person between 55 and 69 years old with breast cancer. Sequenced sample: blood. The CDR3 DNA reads TGTGCCAGCAGCTTAGATAGACTTAACTATGGCTACACCTTC. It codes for CASSLDRLNYGYTF.